This TCR beta chain was documented in a study of tumor-infiltrating lymphocytes in glioblastoma multiforme. Study results and caveats: Unequal TCR RNA per T cell might skew measured clone sizes.

Turning to this clonotype: What it binds is unknown.

Germline V gene lookup returns CDR1 DFQATT and CDR2 SNEGSKA (reference sequence). V lost 3 bases and J lost 1, with 12 bases in between. The CDR3 totals 14 residues. TCRB libraries came from RNA via three nested multiplex PCR rounds. A single record per CDR3 protein comes from TCRdb applying MiXCR to the multiplex PCR reads. Altogether roughly 15,000 distinct CDR3 sequences are present, around 70% being singletons, with the ten largest covering approximately 40%. V gene TRBV20-1 combines with J gene TRBJ1-1; D is possibly TRBD1 (5 bases). This receptor was identified in a male donor with glioblastoma. The sequenced sample was brain tumor tissue. This chain's CDR3 is CSASYTGRNTEAFF. CDR3 DNA sequence: TGCAGTGCTAGCTATACAGGACGGAACACTGAAGCTTTCTTT.